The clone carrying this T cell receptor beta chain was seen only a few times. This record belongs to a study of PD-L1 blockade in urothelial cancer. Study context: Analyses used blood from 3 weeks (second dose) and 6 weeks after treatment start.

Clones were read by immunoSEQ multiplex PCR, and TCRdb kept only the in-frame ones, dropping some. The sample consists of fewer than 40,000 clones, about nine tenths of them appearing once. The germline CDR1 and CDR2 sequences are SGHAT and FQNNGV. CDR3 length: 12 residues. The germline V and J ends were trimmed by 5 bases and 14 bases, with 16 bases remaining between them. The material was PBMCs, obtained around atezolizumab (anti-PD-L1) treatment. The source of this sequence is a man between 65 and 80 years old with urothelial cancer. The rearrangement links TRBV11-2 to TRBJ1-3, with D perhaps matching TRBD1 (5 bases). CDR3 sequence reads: CASSNHRDFVYF. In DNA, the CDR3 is TGTGCCAGCAGCAACCACCGGGACTTCGTATATTTT.